A single sample is the source of the 29 T cell receptor beta chains below, sequenced in a study of immune cell composition in non-small cell lung cancer. TCRdb's table, derived via immunoSEQ multiplex PCR, lists solely in-frame clones and lacks some. The sample lists around 2,500 clones; roughly 70% were seen once. The specimen was lung tumor tissue. The receptor set was obtained from a human donor with non-small cell lung cancer.

A single count supports this clone. The rearrangement uses TRBV7-9 and TRBJ1-1; 7 positions agree with TRBD1. The CDR3 contains 14 residues. V was pared by 5 bases and J by 5 bases, with 8 bases of the junction left unmatched. Germline CDR1 and CDR2: SEHNR and FQNEAQ (reference sequence). CDR3 sequence reads: CASSPDRVWTEAFF. In DNA form, the CDR3 reads TGTGCCAGCAGCCCCGACAGGGTTTGGACTGAAGCTTTCTTT.

CDR3 residues: CASSLGMGGEETQYF. In nucleotides, the CDR3 is TGCGCCAGCAGCTTGGGGATGGGAGGGGAAGAGACCCAGTACTTC. The chain carries TRBV5-1 and TRBJ2-5; 7 bases fit TRBD2. This CDR3 region has 15 residues. J lost 3 bases, V lost 0 bases, and 5 bases had no gene match. Germline V gene data show CDR1 as SGHRS and CDR2 as YFSETQ.

Here the CDR3 DNA reads TGTGCCAGCAGTCCGAGGAACGAGCAGTACTTC. It yields the protein CASSPRNEQYF. The chain couples TRBV6-6 to TRBJ2-7; D is uncertain. Germline V gene lookup returns CDR1 MNHNY and CDR2 SVGAGI (reference sequence). CDR3 size: 11 residues. V gave up 5 bases and J gave up 5 bases, with 7 bases separating them.

This chain uses TRBV19 with TRBJ1-3, with D tentatively TRBD1 (6 bases). V was trimmed by 6 bases and J by 0 bases, leaving 15 bases between them. CDR3 size: 16 residues. Germline CDR1 reads LNHDA; CDR2 reads SQIVND (reference sequence). CDR3 region: CASSETDRTSGNTIYF. Here the CDR3 DNA reads TGTGCCAGTAGCGAAACAGACAGGACCTCTGGAAACACCATATATTTT.

The rearrangement links TRBV19 to TRBJ1-6; the match to TRBD1 covers 7 bases. Germline assignment: CDR1 LNHDA and CDR2 SQIVND (reference sequence). CDR3 size: 15 residues. Trimming took 4 bases from V and 8 from J; bases not matched to a gene: 8. The CDR3 reads CASSKEGATDSPLHF. In DNA, the CDR3 is TGTGCCAGTAGTAAAGAGGGGGCAACTGATTCACCCCTCCACTTT. Using reference TRBV19 and TRBJ1-6 for the parts outside the CDR3, the full variable domain is DGGITQSPKYLFRKEGQNVTLSCEQNLNHDAMYWYRQDPGQGLRLIYYSQIVNDFQKGDIAEGYSVSREKKESFPLTVTSAQKNPTAFYLCASSKEGATDSPLHFGNGTRLTVT.

This chain uses TRBV29-1 with TRBJ2-7; 9 bases map to TRBD1. Germline lookup yields CDR1 SQVTM and CDR2 ANQGSEA. The CDR3 runs 13 residues. V gave up 7 bases and J gave up 4 bases; unmatched junction bases: 8. The CDR3 nucleotides read TGCAGCGCTGACAAGGGACAGGGTTACGAGCAGTACTTC. Its protein is CSADKGQGYEQYF.

This chain links TRBV9 with TRBJ1-1; the match to TRBD1 covers 11 bases. V gave up 7 bases and J gave up 7 bases; unmatched junction bases: 6. Per germline, CDR1 SGDLS and CDR2 YYNGEE. CDR3 size: 13 residues. CDR3 region: CASAGQGAGEAFF. The CDR3 DNA follows: TGTGCCAGCGCTGGACAGGGGGCGGGTGAAGCTTTCTTT.

The V gene is TRBV7-8, the J gene TRBJ2-7, with TRBD2 matching over 7 bases. V lost 5 bases, J lost 6 bases, and 10 bases stayed unmatched. Germline CDR1 is SGHVS and CDR2 is FQNEAQ. This CDR3 region has 14 residues. The CDR3 DNA reads as TGTGCCAGCAGCCCGCCCCGGGCTAGCGGCGAGCAGTACTTC. Translation gives CASSPPRASGEQYF.

The rearrangement links TRBV6-1 to TRBJ2-3; D may be TRBD1 (5 bases). There are 16 residues in the CDR3. The V gene's germline CDR1 is MNHNS and CDR2 SASEGT. V was clipped by 2 bases and J by 4 bases, with 16 bases between them. CDR3 DNA: TGTGCCAGCAGTGAATTCGGCAGGGCAGCTTCAGATACGCAGTATTTT. Translated: CASSEFGRAASDTQYF.

J is TRBJ1-2 and V is TRBV10-2; maybe TRBD1 (5 bases). The CDR3 is made up of 14 amino acids. The ends were cut back, 0 bases at V and 7 bases at J, with 12 bases in the middle. CDR1 is WSHSY, CDR2 SAAADI, per germline. The CDR3 nucleotides read TGCGCCAGCAGTGAGTCGAACAGGCTGGGTGGCTACACCTTC. This gives the protein CASSESNRLGGYTF.

This chain uses TRBV5-1 with TRBJ2-5; unclear D gene. The CDR3 is 14 residues long. The V gene's germline CDR1 is SGHRS and CDR2 YFSETQ. Trimming pared 3 bases from V and 1 base from J, leaving 10 bases between. The DNA for the CDR3 is TGCGCCAGCAGCTCCTTATGGGCCCAAGAGACCCAGTACTTC. Translating it yields CASSSLWAQETQYF.

The chain combines TRBV9 with TRBJ2-6, with D hard to call. Germline V gives CDR1 SGDLS, CDR2 YYNGEE. The V gene lost 2 bases and the J gene lost 0 bases, with 12 bases spanning the gap. CDR3 length: 17 amino acids. This CDR3 is CASSVLPHSSGANVLTF. CDR3 bases: TGTGCCAGCAGCGTCCTCCCCCACAGCTCTGGGGCCAACGTCCTGACTTTC.

The rearrangement links TRBV10-3 to TRBJ2-1; D is possibly TRBD2 (6 bases). Trimming took 5 bases from V and 12 from J, leaving 17 bases between them. The germline CDR1 and CDR2 sequences are ENHRY and SYGVKD. The CDR3 has 13 amino acids. CDR3 sequence reads: CAISLSASDLQFF. For the CDR3, the DNA is TGTGCCATCAGTCTTTCCGCTAGCGACTTGCAGTTCTTC.

CDR3 DNA sequence: TGTGCCAGCAGCTTAGTGGGGGGGCGAGGAGATACGCAGTATTTT. Protein product: CASSLVGGRGDTQYF. The rearrangement uses TRBV7-2 and TRBJ2-3; D is perhaps TRBD2 (7 bases). This CDR3 comprises 15 residues. The germline gives CDR1 SGHTA, CDR2 FQGNSA. Trimming stripped 1 base from V and 5 bases from J, with 13 bases between.

This chain joins TRBV4-1 and TRBJ2-1; TRBD2 matches at 11 bases. CDR1 and CDR2 from the germline V gene are MGHRA and YSYEKL. V gave up 1 base and J gave up 7 bases; unmatched junction bases: 6. This CDR3 has 16 residues. This chain's CDR3 is CASSQGSGRAKNEQFF. CDR3 nucleotide sequence: TGCGCCAGCAGCCAAGGTAGCGGGAGGGCCAAGAATGAGCAGTTCTTC.

This clone has only a few counts. The rearrangement joins TRBV10-3 to TRBJ2-5; 8 nucleotides line up with TRBD2. V trimming: 4 bases; J trimming: 2 bases; junction bases outside the gene matches: 6. Germline V CDR1 and CDR2: ENHRY, SYGVKD. The CDR3 is 15 amino acids. The CDR3 nucleotides read TGTGCCATCAGTGTTAGCGGGATGGAACAAGAGACCCAGTACTTC. Its translation is CAISVSGMEQETQYF.

This clone turned up a few times. The chain couples TRBV5-8 to TRBJ2-5; D might be TRBD2 (6 bases). The V end lost 0 bases, the J end lost 4 bases, and 13 bases lay between the germline ends. The germline CDR1 and CDR2 sequences are SGHTS and YDEGEE. This CDR3 comprises 15 residues. In DNA, the CDR3 is TGTGCCAGCAGCTTGGGACAGCTCGGGGGAGAGACCCAGTACTTC. Amino acids: CASSLGQLGGETQYF.

The chain is built from TRBV19 and TRBJ1-5; 11 positions match TRBD1. Unmatched junction bases numbered 11, after V lost 4 bases and J lost 9 bases. Germline V gene data show CDR1 as LNHDA and CDR2 as SQIVND (reference sequence). The CDR3 loop spans 16 amino acids. As DNA, the CDR3 is TGTGCCAGTAGTAAACACCGGGACAGGGGGTTGTCGCCCCAGCATTTT. Translated: CASSKHRDRGLSPQHF.

V usage is TRBV7-9 and J usage is TRBJ1-2, with D perhaps matching TRBD1 (5 bases). The CDR3 has 16 amino acids. The germline V and J ends were trimmed by 1 base and 1 base, with 13 bases remaining between them. Germline V gene data show CDR1 as SEHNR and CDR2 as FQNEAQ (reference sequence). DNA of the CDR3: TGTGCCAGCAGCTTAGTACGTGGCAGGGATAACTATGGCTACACCTTC. Protein: CASSLVRGRDNYGYTF.

The CDR3: CASRKDLAPPDTQYF. In nucleotides, the CDR3 is TGTGCCAGCAGGAAGGACTTAGCCCCACCAGATACGCAGTATTTT. The chain uses TRBV6-1 and TRBJ2-3; maybe TRBD2 (5 bases). CDR1 and CDR2 from the germline V gene are MNHNS and SASEGT. V lost 6 bases and J 4 bases, leaving 17 bases between the germline ends. This CDR3 region has 15 residues.

The CDR3 nucleotides are TGTGCCAGCAGGATGTACGACAGGGGAAACGAAAAACTGTTTTTT. Amino acids: CASRMYDRGNEKLFF. The gene calls are TRBV27 and TRBJ1-4, with TRBD1 matching 8 bases. This CDR3 spans 15 amino acids. The trim removed 6 bases at V and 8 bases at J, leaving 11 bases unmatched. Germline CDR1 is MNHEY and CDR2 is SMNVEV (reference sequence).

The V and J genes are TRBV6-1 and TRBJ1-1; unclear D gene. CDR3 length: 14 amino acids. Trimming removed 4 bases at V and 1 base at J, with 10 bases between. Germline values: CDR1 MNHNS, CDR2 SASEGT. The CDR3 sequence: CASSAEGGNTEAFF. The DNA for the CDR3 is TGTGCCAGCAGTGCCGAAGGAGGGAACACTGAAGCTTTCTTT.

The chain uses TRBV9 and TRBJ2-3; a possible D gene is TRBD2 (6 bases). V was pared by 4 bases and J by 0 bases, with 15 bases between. Germline CDR1 SGDLS, CDR2 YYNGEE. The CDR3 sequence is 16 residues long. Written as DNA, the CDR3 is TGTGCCAGCAGCACGGGGACTGACTCTAGCACAGATACGCAGTATTTT. This codes for CASSTGTDSSTDTQYF. The full variable domain, completed using reference TRBV9 and TRBJ2-3, is DSGVTQTPKHLITATGQRVTLRCSPRSGDLSVYWYQQSLDQGLQFLIQYYNGEERAKGNILERFSAQQFPDLHSELNLSSLELGDSALYFCASSTGTDSSTDTQYFGPGTRLTVL.

The rearrangement joins TRBV6-5 to TRBJ2-2, with a weak D call TRBD2 (5 bases). The V end lost 0 bases, the J end lost 5 bases, and 10 bases lay between the germline ends. This CDR3 region has 15 residues. Germline assignment: CDR1 MNHEY and CDR2 SVGAGI. CDR3 amino acids: CASSYSRLLTGELFF. CDR3 nucleotide sequence: TGTGCCAGCAGTTACTCCCGACTATTAACCGGGGAGCTGTTTTTT.

This clone was detected once. V gene TRBV6-5 combines with J gene TRBJ2-2, with a weak D call TRBD1 (5 bases). Germline-derived CDR1 and CDR2 are MNHEY and SVGAGI. The germline V and J ends were trimmed by 6 bases and 0 bases, with 11 bases remaining between them. This CDR3 region has 15 residues. The CDR3 DNA is TGTGCCAGCAGCCAGACAGACACGAACACCGGGGAGCTGTTTTTT. Protein product: CASSQTDTNTGELFF.

There are a few counts of this clone. This chain joins TRBV19 and TRBJ2-1; D is possibly TRBD1 (5 bases). From germline, CDR1 is LNHDA and CDR2 SQIVND (reference sequence). This CDR3 contains 14 residues. V shed 7 bases and J shed 4 bases, with 14 bases lying between them. The CDR3 reads CASNGRSGYNEQFF. CDR3 bases: TGTGCCAGTAATGGCAGGTCAGGGTACAATGAGCAGTTCTTC.

The chain uses TRBV6-6 and TRBJ2-7, with TRBD1 matching over 9 bases. With 6 bases clipped from V and 3 bases from J, the junction kept 6 bases outside the gene matches. Germline CDR1 reads MNHNY; CDR2 reads SVGAGI (reference sequence). The CDR3 covers 14 residues. The CDR3 nucleotides read TGTGCCAGCAGCGCAGGGACAGGGCGCTACGAGCAGTACTTC. Translated: CASSAGTGRYEQYF.

The chain uses TRBV18 and TRBJ1-4, with a tentative D call TRBD1 (5 bases). The germline gives CDR1 KGHSH, CDR2 LQKENI. The V and J ends lost 2 bases and 8 bases respectively, with 15 bases between them. The CDR3 has 15 amino acids. CDR3 amino acids: CASSPMEGTWEKLFF. In nucleotides, the CDR3 is TGTGCCAGCTCACCAATGGAGGGGACGTGGGAAAAACTGTTTTTT.

The chain has TRBV19 and TRBJ2-7; D might be TRBD1 (6 bases). Trimming pared 2 bases from V and 1 base from J, leaving 12 bases between. The CDR3 is 15 amino acids. CDR1 is LNHDA and CDR2 is SQIVND in the germline V gene (reference sequence). The CDR3 DNA sequence: TGTGCCAGTAGTATAAACCCTGACAGGTCCTACGAGCAGTACTTC. Translated, it gives CASSINPDRSYEQYF.